The 7 T cell receptor beta chains given below trace back to one sample, sequenced in a study of shared clonotypes between healthy human individuals. TCRdb keeps only in-frame clones here, not all; method: immunoSEQ multiplex PCR. The sample shows 2.5 million or so clones, around 94% of them seen only once. Sample: naive CD4+ T cells sorted from blood. The subset denotes: CD45RA+ positively selected. The source of these receptors is a man younger than 30 in good health.

In nucleotides, the CDR3 is TGTGCCAGCAGCTTTGAACAATCTGGGGAGCAGTACTTC. Encoded protein: CASSFEQSGEQYF. This chain joins TRBV12-1 and TRBJ2-7. TRBV12-1 is recorded as a pseudogene. CDR3 size: 13 residues.

The V call is TRBV27, the J call TRBJ2-7, with TRBD2 identical over 9 bases. Per the germline V gene, CDR1 is MNHEY and CDR2 is SMNVEV (reference sequence). The CDR3 spans 14 residues. Trimming removed 2 bases from V and 5 bases from J; junction bases left unmatched: 4. The CDR3 loop reads CASSLAGGHNEQYF. In DNA, the CDR3 is TGTGCCAGCAGTTTAGCGGGGGGGCACAACGAGCAGTACTTC.

The rearrangement links TRBV18 to TRBJ1-1; 11 bases match TRBD1. J lost 5 bases, V lost 3 bases, and 8 bases had no gene match. Germline-derived CDR1 and CDR2 are KGHSH and LQKENI. This CDR3 region has 16 residues. Here the CDR3 DNA reads TGTGCCAGCTCACCGAGTGGACAGGGGGCGGGGACTGAAGCTTTCTTT. Protein: CASSPSGQGAGTEAFF.

The V gene is TRBV28, the J gene TRBJ1-5, with D possibly TRBD1 on 6 matching bases. The V gene's germline CDR1 is MDHEN and CDR2 SYDVKM. Trimming stripped 2 bases from V and 7 bases from J, with 9 bases between. The CDR3 runs 13 residues. CDR3 in amino acids: CASSLNRVQPQHF. The CDR3, as DNA: TGTGCCAGCAGTTTAAACAGGGTCCAGCCCCAGCATTTT.

The rearrangement links TRBV6-5 to TRBJ1-6, with 10 bases matching TRBD1. J was trimmed by 10 bases and V by 4 bases; bases with no gene match: 4. Per germline, CDR1 MNHEY and CDR2 SVGAGI. The CDR3 runs to 14 residues. The CDR3 DNA is TGTGCCAGCAGTTCCGGGACAGGGGTCTCACCCCTCCACTTT. This codes for CASSSGTGVSPLHF.

The count of this clone is one. The rearrangement links TRBV20-1 to TRBJ2-7; unclear D gene. The V end was cut by 2 bases, the J end by 4 bases, with 6 bases between. The CDR3 is 11 residues long. Germline V gene data show CDR1 as DFQATT and CDR2 as SNEGSKA (reference sequence). CDR3 sequence (DNA): TGCAGTGCTAGATCCAAATACGAGCAGTACTTC. Its translation is CSARSKYEQYF.

V is TRBV7-9 and J is TRBJ2-3, with D maybe TRBD2 (6 bases). V was clipped by 7 bases and J by 0 bases, with 14 bases between them. This CDR3 region has 15 residues. CDR1 SEHNR and CDR2 FQNEAQ come from the germline V gene (reference sequence). The DNA for the CDR3 is TGTGCCAGCATCTCCCGAGGAGGGAGCACAGATACGCAGTATTTT. Protein sequence: CASISRGGSTDTQYF.